This TCR beta chain stems from a study of blood T cell repertoires in COVID-19. Overall study: Sources were T cells, B-cell-depleted T cells, or PBMCs; the material itself was cDNA or gDNA.

Germline lookup yields CDR1 KGHDR and CDR2 SFDVKD. The CDR3 spans 15 residues. Trimming cost V 5 bases and J 2 bases, with 14 bases left between them. As originally analysed: Scientists estimated how many nucleated cells there were by amplifying reference gene primers. Measured with immunoSEQ multiplex PCR; TCRdb has only the in-frame clones, and not every one. The V and J calls and the clone size are those of that table, but D and trimming were determined from the DNA. This sample yields about 240,000 clones, of which 80% to 85% are seen a single time; 7.5% to 9.5% belongs to the top ten. Seattle patients were enrolled while actively infected and followed longitudinally.

The V and J genes are TRBV24-1 and TRBJ2-5; tentatively, D is TRBD2 (5 bases). The receptor's source is an elderly woman with COVID-19, enrolled during active disease. Sequencing input: peripheral blood. The CDR3 DNA sequence: TGTGCCACCAGTGCAGAGGGTTACACGCAAGAGACCCAGTACTTC. Translating gives CATSAEGYTQETQYF.